A single sample is the source of the 21 T cell receptor beta chains below, sequenced in a study of shared clonotypes between healthy human individuals (dated by TCRdb to the early 2020s). Library prep was done by the immunoSEQ multiplex PCR assay. The table was pulled from immuneACCESS by TCRdb, which kept in-frame rearrangements only. Such tables lose some clones; where checked, under half of the loss comes from unresolved V genes, and the rest has no known cause. For this sample there are 2 million to 2.5 million clones; around 95% appear just once. 0.1% to 0.15% of the sample lies in the top ten. The material sequenced was naive CD4+ T cells sorted from blood. The cell subset or site tag for this specimen amounts to: CD45RA+ positively selected. The receptors come from a young man in good health.

The chain recombines TRBV30 with TRBJ1-1; D not resolved. Germline assignment: CDR1 GTSNPN and CDR2 SVGIG (reference sequence). The CDR3 length is 14 residues. V was clipped by 0 bases and J by 1 base, with 9 bases between them. In DNA, the CDR3 is TGTGCCTGGAGTGTGAGTTGGGCGAACACTGAAGCTTTCTTT. Its translation: CAWSVSWANTEAFF.

This clone was counted once. The J gene is TRBJ2-2, the V gene TRBV18, with unresolved D. Trimming took off 1 base at V and 6 bases at J, with 15 bases between the two ends. Germline loops: CDR1 KGHSH, CDR2 LQKENI. There are 16 residues in the CDR3. CDR3 nucleotides: TGTGCCAGCTCACCACTCCCTTATCTTGGGGCCGGGGAGCTGTTTTTT. It specifies CASSPLPYLGAGELFF.

The chain carries TRBV5-4 and TRBJ2-7, with D possibly being TRBD2 (6 bases). Germline lookup yields CDR1 SGHNT and CDR2 YYREEE (reference sequence). The CDR3 is 16 amino acids. V was clipped by 0 bases and J by 0 bases, with 13 bases between them. The CDR3 protein is CASSLASGSTSYEQYF. CDR3 in DNA: TGTGCCAGCAGCTTGGCGAGCGGGTCGACCTCCTACGAGCAGTACTTC.

The CDR3 nucleotides are TGCGCCAGCAGTACAATCGTACGGGACACTGAAGCTTTCTTT. Translated: CASSTIVRDTEAFF. The chain uses TRBV10-2 and TRBJ1-1; no definite D call. Trimming took off 5 bases at V and 3 bases at J, with 13 bases between the two ends. This CDR3 is built from 14 residues. Germline CDR1 reads WSHSY; CDR2 reads SAAADI.

Concerning this clone itself: The sample holds other DNA sequences that translate to the same CDR3. The V and J genes are TRBV18 and TRBJ2-7; weak D call: TRBD1 (6 bases). Trimming took 4 bases from V and 1 from J, leaving 8 bases between them. Germline CDR1 KGHSH, CDR2 LQKENI. There are 13 residues in the CDR3. CDR3 in DNA: TGTGCCAGCTCACGAGACAGGTCCTACGAGCAGTACTTC. Encoded protein: CASSRDRSYEQYF.

The chain recombines TRBV29-1 with TRBJ2-1; TRBD2 is a possible D gene (6 bases). Trimming shortened V by 4 bases and J by 9 bases, and 16 bases separated the two germline ends. Germline CDR1 SQVTM, CDR2 ANQGSEA. The CDR3 spans 13 residues. The CDR3 DNA is TGCAGCGTTGTCGCGGGAAAGGGTATTGAGCAGTTCTTC. It specifies CSVVAGKGIEQFF.

The rearrangement uses TRBV2 and TRBJ1-5; D is undetermined. The CDR3 spans 13 residues. V lost 7 bases and J lost 2, with 9 bases in between. Germline V gene data show CDR1 as SNHLY and CDR2 as FYNNEI. The CDR3 DNA follows: TGTGCCAGCACCGGGGATGGCAATCAGCCCCAGCATTTT. This encodes CASTGDGNQPQHF.

The V and J genes are TRBV18 and TRBJ1-2; 10 positions agree with TRBD1. The CDR3 contains 15 residues. Unmatched junction bases numbered 7, after V lost 3 bases and J lost 6 bases. Germline CDR1 and CDR2: KGHSH and LQKENI. CDR3 region: CASSPGGTGDNGYTF. The CDR3 nucleotides are TGTGCCAGCTCACCGGGCGGGACAGGGGATAATGGCTACACCTTC. The full variable domain, completed using reference TRBV18 and TRBJ1-2, is NAGVMQNPRHLVRRRGQEARLRCSPMKGHSHVYWYRQLPEEGLKFMVYLQKENIIDESGMPKERFSAEFPKEGPSILRIQQVVRGDSAAYFCASSPGGTGDNGYTFGSGTRLTVV.

This rearrangement joins TRBV6-4 to TRBJ2-2; no clear D. The CDR3 has 13 amino acids. CDR1 MRHNA and CDR2 SNTAGT come from the germline V gene. V lost 2 bases to trimming and J lost 1 base, with 2 bases between them. CDR3 amino acids: CASSDLNTGELFF. CDR3 DNA: TGTGCCAGCAGTGACCTGAACACCGGGGAGCTGTTTTTT.

The V gene is TRBV7-9, the J gene TRBJ1-2; D is possibly TRBD1 (5 bases). Trimming took off 5 bases at V and 4 bases at J, with 8 bases between the two ends. The CDR3 totals 12 residues. Germline loops: CDR1 SEHNR, CDR2 FQNEAQ (reference sequence). The CDR3 sequence: CASSPGAYGYTF. CDR3 bases: TGTGCCAGCAGCCCCGGGGCCTATGGCTACACCTTC. Based on the CDR3 plus reference TRBV7-9 and TRBJ1-2, the full variable domain is DTGVSQNPRHKITKRGQNVTFRCDPISEHNRLYWYRQTLGQGPEFLTYFQNEAQLEKSRLLSDRFSAERPKGSFSTLEIQRTEQGDSAMYLCASSPGAYGYTFGSGTRLTVV.

This chain links TRBV18 with TRBJ2-6; TRBD2 matches 11 bases. After removal of 6 bases from V and 0 bases from J, the junction contained 7 bases not matched to a gene. CDR1 KGHSH and CDR2 LQKENI come from the germline V gene. CDR3 length: 18 residues. For the CDR3, the DNA is TGTGCCAGCTCTCCAACTAGCGGGAGCCTCTCTGGGGCCAACGTCCTGACTTTC. Protein product: CASSPTSGSLSGANVLTF.

The chain recombines TRBV19 with TRBJ1-5; D gene ambiguous. The germline V and J ends were trimmed by 9 bases and 1 base, with 13 bases remaining between them. CDR3 length equals 14 residues. Germline CDR1 is LNHDA and CDR2 is SQIVND (reference sequence). The CDR3 nucleotides are TGTGCCAGCCAACCGGGCGACAGCAATCAGCCCCAGCATTTT. Translating gives CASQPGDSNQPQHF.

This clone was seen only once. This sample also contains other DNA sequences that code for the same CDR3. V and J are TRBV5-1 and TRBJ2-3; D remains unclear. This CDR3 is 14 amino acids long. Looked up from germline, CDR1 is SGHRS and CDR2 is YFSETQ. V was cut by 7 bases and J by 0 bases, with 12 bases left in between. The CDR3: CASASGGSTDTQYF. The CDR3 DNA follows: TGCGCCAGCGCCTCCGGTGGAAGCACAGATACGCAGTATTTT.

This clone was detected once. The V gene is TRBV30, the J gene TRBJ1-3; TRBD1 matches at 7 bases. The V segment lost 0 bases and the J segment 0 bases; nucleotides outside the gene matches: 8. The CDR3 loop spans 17 amino acids. CDR1 and CDR2 from the germline V gene are GTSNPN and SVGIG (reference sequence). CDR3 nucleotide sequence: TGTGCCTGGAGTGTAAGGGGGCGTCTACTCTCTGGAAACACCATATATTTT. It specifies CAWSVRGRLLSGNTIYF. Full variable domain (missing parts from reference TRBV30 and TRBJ1-3): SQTIHQWPATLVQPVGSPLSLECTVEGTSNPNLYWYRQAAGRGLQLLFYSVGIGQISSEVPQNLSASRPQDRQFILSSKKLLLSDSGFYLCAWSVRGRLLSGNTIYFGEGSWLTVV.

This rearrangement joins TRBV6-6 to TRBJ1-2, with 7 nucleotides matching TRBD1. V was pared by 3 bases and J by 0 bases, with 4 bases of the junction left unmatched. The CDR3 has 15 residues. Looked up from germline, CDR1 is MNHNY and CDR2 is SVGAGI (reference sequence). The CDR3 region has the DNA TGTGCCAGCAGTTATACGGACAGGCCTAACTATGGCTACACCTTC. This codes for CASSYTDRPNYGYTF.

This chain connects TRBV11-3 to TRBJ2-1, with D perhaps assigned TRBD1 or TRBD2 (5 bases each). V lost 5 bases, J lost 13 bases, and 15 bases lay in between. The CDR3 has 12 residues. Germline V gene data show CDR1 as SGHNT and CDR2 as YENEEA. CDR3 region: CASSPRGGNQFF. The CDR3 DNA is TGTGCCAGCAGCCCCCGTGGGGGTAATCAGTTCTTC. The complete variable domain, with remaining parts taken from reference TRBV11-3 and TRBJ2-1, reads EAGVVQSPRYKIIEKKQPVAFWCNPISGHNTLYWYLQNLGQGPELLIRYENEEAVDDSQLPKDRFSAERLKGVDSTLKIQPAELGDSAVYLCASSPRGGNQFFGPGTRLTVL.

The V gene is TRBV25-1, the J gene TRBJ1-2; D unresolved. Germline loops: CDR1 MGHDK, CDR2 SYGVNS. The V gene lost 4 bases and the J gene lost 0 bases, with 18 bases spanning the gap. The CDR3 length is 17 residues. The CDR3 nucleotides read TGTGCCAGCAGTGGATACTCGGGCCGGAGAGCTAACTATGGCTACACCTTC. It is translated as CASSGYSGRRANYGYTF.

This chain connects TRBV19 to TRBJ2-5; either TRBD1 or TRBD2 may fit D (5 bases each). CDR1 and CDR2 from the germline V gene are LNHDA and SQIVND (reference sequence). V lost 5 bases, J lost 5 bases, and 15 bases lay in between. CDR3 size: 14 residues. The CDR3 region is CASSEQARRETQYF. As DNA, the CDR3 is TGTGCCAGTAGTGAACAGGCGAGGAGGGAGACCCAGTACTTC.

This chain connects TRBV7-9 to TRBJ1-4, with a weak D call TRBD1 (5 bases). The length of the CDR3 is 15 residues. From germline, CDR1 is SEHNR and CDR2 FQNEAQ (reference sequence). Trimming removed 3 bases from V and 8 bases from J, with 16 bases in between. The CDR3 nucleotides are TGTGCCAGCAGCTTGGGTCCCGGGGGGGAAGAAAAACTGTTTTTT. It translates to CASSLGPGGEEKLFF.

The chain recombines TRBV9 with TRBJ2-2; 8 bases match TRBD1. The CDR3 is 17 amino acids. V lost 2 bases to trimming and J lost 3 bases; unmatched junction nucleotides: 9. Germline loops: CDR1 SGDLS, CDR2 YYNGEE. The CDR3 is CASSVGQGKTDTGELFF. DNA for the CDR3: TGTGCCAGCAGCGTTGGACAGGGAAAAACGGACACCGGGGAGCTGTTTTTT.

This clone was found once. This sequence joins TRBV6-1 and TRBJ2-3, with D possibly TRBD1 on 6 matching bases. V gave up 1 base and J gave up 11 bases, with 13 bases separating them. CDR1 is MNHNS, CDR2 SASEGT, per germline. This CDR3 comprises 13 residues. In DNA, the CDR3 is TGTGCCAGCAGTGAAGTTAGGGGGAGTGTGCAGTATTTT. Translation: CASSEVRGSVQYF.